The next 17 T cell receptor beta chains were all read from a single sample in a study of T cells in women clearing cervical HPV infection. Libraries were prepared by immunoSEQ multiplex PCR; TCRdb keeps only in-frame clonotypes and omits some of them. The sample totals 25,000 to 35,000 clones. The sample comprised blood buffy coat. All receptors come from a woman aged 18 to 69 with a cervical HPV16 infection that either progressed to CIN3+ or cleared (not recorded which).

CDR3 DNA (partial): TGCGCCAGCAGCCAAGATCGGGGACAGGGGAACACCGGGGAG. This codes for CASSQDRGQGNTGE. The whole CDR3 sequence is CASSQDRGQGNTGELFF. The chain joins TRBV4-1 to TRBJ2-2; TRBD1 aligns across 9 bases. The read stops 3 residues short of the end of the CDR3; the missing end is completed from the germline J gene. CDR1 is MGHRA, CDR2 YSYEKL, per germline. After removal of 0 bases from V and 1 base from J, the junction contained 3 bases not matched to a gene. This CDR3 contains 17 residues.

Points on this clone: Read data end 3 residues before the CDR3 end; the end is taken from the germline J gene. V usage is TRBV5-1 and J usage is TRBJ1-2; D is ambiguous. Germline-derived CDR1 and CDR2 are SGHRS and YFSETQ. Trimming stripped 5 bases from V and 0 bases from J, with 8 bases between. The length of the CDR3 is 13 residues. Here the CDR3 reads CASRETTNYGYTF. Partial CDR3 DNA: TGCGCCAGCAGGGAGACAACTAACTATGGC.

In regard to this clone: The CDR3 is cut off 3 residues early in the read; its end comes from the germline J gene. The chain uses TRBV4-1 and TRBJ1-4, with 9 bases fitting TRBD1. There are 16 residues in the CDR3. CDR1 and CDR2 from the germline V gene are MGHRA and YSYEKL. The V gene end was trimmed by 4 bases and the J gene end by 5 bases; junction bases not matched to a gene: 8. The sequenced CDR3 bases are TGCGCCAGCAGCCTCTCGGGACAGGGAAAGAATGAAAAA. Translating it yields CASSLSGQGKNEK. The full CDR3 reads CASSLSGQGKNEKLFF.

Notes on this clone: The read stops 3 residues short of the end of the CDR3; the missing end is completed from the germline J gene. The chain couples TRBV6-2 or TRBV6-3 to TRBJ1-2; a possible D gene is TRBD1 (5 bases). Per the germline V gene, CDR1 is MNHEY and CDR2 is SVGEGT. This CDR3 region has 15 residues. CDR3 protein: CASSSGTPSYNDYTF. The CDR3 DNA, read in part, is TGTGCCAGCAGTTCCGGGACTCCTTCCTACAATGAC.

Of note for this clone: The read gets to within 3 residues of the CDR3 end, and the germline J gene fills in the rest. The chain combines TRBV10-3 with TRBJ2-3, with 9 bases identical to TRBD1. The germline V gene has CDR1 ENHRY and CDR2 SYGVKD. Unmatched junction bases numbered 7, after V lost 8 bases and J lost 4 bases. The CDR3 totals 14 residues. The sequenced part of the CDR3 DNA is TGTGCCATCGGTGGGACAGGGATCCCAGATACG. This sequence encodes CAIGGTGIPDT. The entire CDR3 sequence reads CAIGGTGIPDTQYF.

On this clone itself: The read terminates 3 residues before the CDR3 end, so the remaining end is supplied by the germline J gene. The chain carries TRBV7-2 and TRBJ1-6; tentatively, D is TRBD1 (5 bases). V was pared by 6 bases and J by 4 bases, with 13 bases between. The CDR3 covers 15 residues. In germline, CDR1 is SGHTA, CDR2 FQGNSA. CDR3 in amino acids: CASSSQVNYNSPLHF. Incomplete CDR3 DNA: TGTGCCAGCAGTTCACAGGTGAATTATAATTCACCC. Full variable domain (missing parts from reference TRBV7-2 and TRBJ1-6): GAGVSQSPSNKVTEKGKDVELRCDPISGHTALYWYRQSLGQGLEFLIYFQGNSAPDKSGLPSDRFSAERTGGSVSTLTIQRTQQEDSAVYLCASSSQVNYNSPLHFGNGTRLTVT.

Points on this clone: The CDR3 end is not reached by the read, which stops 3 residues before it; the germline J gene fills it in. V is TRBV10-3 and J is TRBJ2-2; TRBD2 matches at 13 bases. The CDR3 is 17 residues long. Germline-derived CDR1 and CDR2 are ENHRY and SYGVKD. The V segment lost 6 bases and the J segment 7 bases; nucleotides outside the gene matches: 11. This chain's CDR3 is CAISGLAGVQRGGELFF. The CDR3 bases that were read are TGTGCCATCAGCGGACTAGCGGGAGTTCAGCGTGGCGGGGAG.

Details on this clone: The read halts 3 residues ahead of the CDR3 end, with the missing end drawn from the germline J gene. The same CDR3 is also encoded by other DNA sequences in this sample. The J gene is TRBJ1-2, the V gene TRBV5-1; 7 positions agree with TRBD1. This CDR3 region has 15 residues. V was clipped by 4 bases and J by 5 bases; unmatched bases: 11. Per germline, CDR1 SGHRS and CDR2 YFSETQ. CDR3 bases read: TGCGCCAGCAGCCCGGACAGGATCACCCTGTATGGC. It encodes CASSPDRITLYG. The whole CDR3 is CASSPDRITLYGYTF. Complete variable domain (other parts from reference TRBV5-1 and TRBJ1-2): KAGVTQTPRYLIKTRGQQVTLSCSPISGHRSVSWYQQTPGQGLQFLFEYFSETQRNKGNFPGRFSGRQFSNSRSEMNVSTLELGDSALYLCASSPDRITLYGYTFGSGTRLTVV.

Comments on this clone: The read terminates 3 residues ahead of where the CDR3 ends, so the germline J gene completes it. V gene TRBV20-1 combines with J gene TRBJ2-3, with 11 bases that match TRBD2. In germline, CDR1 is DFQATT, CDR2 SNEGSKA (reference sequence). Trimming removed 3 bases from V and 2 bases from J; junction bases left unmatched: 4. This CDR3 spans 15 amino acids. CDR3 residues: CSASTSGSITDTQYF. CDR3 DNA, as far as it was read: TGCAGTGCTAGCACTAGCGGGAGTATCACAGATACG.

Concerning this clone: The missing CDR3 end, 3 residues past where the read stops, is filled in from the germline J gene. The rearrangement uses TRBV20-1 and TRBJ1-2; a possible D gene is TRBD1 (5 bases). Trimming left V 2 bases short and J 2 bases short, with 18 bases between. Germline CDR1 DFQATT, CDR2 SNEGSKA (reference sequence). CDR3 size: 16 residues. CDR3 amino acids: CSARSGGRGINYGYTF. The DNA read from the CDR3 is TGCAGTGCTAGATCGGGCGGGCGGGGGATAAACTATGGC.

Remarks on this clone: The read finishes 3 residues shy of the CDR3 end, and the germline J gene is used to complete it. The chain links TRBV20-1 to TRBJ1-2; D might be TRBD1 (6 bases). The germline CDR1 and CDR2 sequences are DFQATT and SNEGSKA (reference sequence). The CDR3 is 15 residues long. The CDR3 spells CSARDQTRGPGGYTF. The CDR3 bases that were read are TGCAGTGCTAGAGATCAGACGCGGGGGCCTGGGGGC.

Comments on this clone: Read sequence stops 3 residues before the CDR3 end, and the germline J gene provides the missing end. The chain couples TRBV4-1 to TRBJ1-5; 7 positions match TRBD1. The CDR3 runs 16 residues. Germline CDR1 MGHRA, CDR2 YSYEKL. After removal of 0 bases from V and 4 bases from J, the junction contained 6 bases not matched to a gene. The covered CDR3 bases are TGCGCCAGCAGCCAAGAGATTGGCAGGGGGAATCAGCCC. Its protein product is CASSQEIGRGNQP. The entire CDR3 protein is CASSQEIGRGNQPQHF.

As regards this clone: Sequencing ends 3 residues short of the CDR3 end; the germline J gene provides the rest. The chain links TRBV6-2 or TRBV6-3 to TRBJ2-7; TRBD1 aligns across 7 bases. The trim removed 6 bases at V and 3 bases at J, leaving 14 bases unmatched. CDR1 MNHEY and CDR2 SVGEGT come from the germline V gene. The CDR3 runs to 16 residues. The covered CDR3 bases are TGTGCCAGCAGAGACCTATTTAAGTCAGGGGGCTACGAG. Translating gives CASRDLFKSGGYE. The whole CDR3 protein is CASRDLFKSGGYEQYF.

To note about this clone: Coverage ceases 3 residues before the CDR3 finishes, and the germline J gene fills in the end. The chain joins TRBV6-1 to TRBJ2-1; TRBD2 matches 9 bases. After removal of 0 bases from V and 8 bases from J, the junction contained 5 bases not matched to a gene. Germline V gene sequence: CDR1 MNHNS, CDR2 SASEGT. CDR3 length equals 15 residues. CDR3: CASSEAGTSIYEQFF. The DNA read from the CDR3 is TGTGCCAGCAGTGAAGCAGGGACTAGCATATATGAG.

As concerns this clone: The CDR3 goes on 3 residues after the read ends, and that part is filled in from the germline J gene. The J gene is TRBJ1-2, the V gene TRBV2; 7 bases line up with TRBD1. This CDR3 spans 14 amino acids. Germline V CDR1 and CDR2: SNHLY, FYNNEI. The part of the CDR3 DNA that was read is TGTGCCAGCAGATACAGGGGTTACCAAGAGACC. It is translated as CASRYRGYQET. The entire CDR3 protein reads CASRYRGYQETYTF.

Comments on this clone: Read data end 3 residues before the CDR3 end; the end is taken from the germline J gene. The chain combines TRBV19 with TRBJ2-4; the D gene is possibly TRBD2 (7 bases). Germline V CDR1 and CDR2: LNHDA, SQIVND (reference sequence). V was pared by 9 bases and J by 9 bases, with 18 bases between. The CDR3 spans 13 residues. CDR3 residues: CARNWGGQFIQYF. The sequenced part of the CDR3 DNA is TGTGCCAGAAACTGGGGGGGCCAGTTCATT.

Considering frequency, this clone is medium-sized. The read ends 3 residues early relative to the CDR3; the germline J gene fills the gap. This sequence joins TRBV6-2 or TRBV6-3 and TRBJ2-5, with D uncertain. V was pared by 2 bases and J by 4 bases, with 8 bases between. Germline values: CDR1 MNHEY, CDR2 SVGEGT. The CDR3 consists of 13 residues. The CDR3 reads CASSYPPVETQYF. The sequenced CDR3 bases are TGTGCCAGCAGTTACCCCCCAGTAGAGACC.